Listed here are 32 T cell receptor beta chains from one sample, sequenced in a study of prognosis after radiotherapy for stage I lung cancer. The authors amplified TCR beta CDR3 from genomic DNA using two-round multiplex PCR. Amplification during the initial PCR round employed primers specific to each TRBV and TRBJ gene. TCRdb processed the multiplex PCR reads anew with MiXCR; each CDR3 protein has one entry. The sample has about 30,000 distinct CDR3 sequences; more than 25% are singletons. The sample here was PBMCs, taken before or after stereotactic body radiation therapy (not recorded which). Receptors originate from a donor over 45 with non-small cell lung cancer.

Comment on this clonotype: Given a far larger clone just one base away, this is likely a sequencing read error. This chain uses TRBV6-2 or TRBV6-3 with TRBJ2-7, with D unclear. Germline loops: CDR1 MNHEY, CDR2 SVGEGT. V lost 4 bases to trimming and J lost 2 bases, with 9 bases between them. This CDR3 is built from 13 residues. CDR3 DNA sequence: TGTGCCAGCAGTTTCACACGAGCCTACGAGCAGTACTTC. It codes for CASSFTRAYEQYF.

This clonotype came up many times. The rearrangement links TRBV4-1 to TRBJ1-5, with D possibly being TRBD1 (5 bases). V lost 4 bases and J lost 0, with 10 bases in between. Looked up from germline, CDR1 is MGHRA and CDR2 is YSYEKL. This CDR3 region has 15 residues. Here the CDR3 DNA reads TGCGCCAGCAGCCCTCGACAGCATAGCAATCAGCCCCAGCATTTT. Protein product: CASSPRQHSNQPQHF.

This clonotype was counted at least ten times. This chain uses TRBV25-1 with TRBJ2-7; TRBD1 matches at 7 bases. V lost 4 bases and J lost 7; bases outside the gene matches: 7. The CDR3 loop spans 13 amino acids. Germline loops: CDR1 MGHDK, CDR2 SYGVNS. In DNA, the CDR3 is TGTGCCAGCAGTGCCCCACAGGGGTGGGAGCAGTACTTC. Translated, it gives CASSAPQGWEQYF.

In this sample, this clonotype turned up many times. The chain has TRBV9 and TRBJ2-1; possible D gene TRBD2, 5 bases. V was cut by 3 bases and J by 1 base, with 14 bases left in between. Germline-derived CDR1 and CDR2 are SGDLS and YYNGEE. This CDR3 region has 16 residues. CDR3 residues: CASSEDGIQSYNEQFF. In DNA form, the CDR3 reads TGTGCCAGCAGCGAAGACGGGATACAATCCTACAATGAGCAGTTCTTC.

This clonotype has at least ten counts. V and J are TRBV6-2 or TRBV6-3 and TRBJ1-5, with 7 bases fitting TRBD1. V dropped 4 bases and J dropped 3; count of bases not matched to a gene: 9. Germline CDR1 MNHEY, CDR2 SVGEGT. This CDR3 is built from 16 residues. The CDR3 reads CASSFTAGTANQPQHF. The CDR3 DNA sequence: TGTGCCAGCAGTTTTACAGCCGGGACAGCCAATCAGCCCCAGCATTTT.

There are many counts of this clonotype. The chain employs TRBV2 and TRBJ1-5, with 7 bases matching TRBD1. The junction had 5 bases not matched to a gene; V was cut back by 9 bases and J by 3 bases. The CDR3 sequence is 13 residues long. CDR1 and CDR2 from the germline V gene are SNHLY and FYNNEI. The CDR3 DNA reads TGTGCCAGTGCAGGGGGAGTCAATCAGCCCCAGCATTTT. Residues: CASAGGVNQPQHF.

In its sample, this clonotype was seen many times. CDR3 coding DNA: TGCGCCAGCAGCCCGGGGTTAATGAACACTGAAGCTTTCTTT. This gives the protein CASSPGLMNTEAFF. The chain couples TRBV5-1 to TRBJ1-1; D is ambiguous. The V gene lost 4 bases and the J gene lost 0 bases, with 10 bases spanning the gap. Germline CDR1 reads SGHRS; CDR2 reads YFSETQ. The CDR3 spans 14 residues.

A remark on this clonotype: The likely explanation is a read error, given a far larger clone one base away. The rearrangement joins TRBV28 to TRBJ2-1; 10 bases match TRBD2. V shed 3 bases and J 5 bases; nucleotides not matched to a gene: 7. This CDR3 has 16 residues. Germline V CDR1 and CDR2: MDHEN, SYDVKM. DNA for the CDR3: TGTGCCAGCAGTTTTGCTAGCGGGGGACAACACAATGAGCAGTTCTTC. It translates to CASSFASGGQHNEQFF.

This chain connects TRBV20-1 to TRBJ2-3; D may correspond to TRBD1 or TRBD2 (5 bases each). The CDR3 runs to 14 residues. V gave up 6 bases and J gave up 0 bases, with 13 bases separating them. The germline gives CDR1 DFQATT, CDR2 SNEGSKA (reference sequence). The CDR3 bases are TGCAGTGCCCGGGACCAACCTAGCACAGATACGCAGTATTTT. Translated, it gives CSARDQPSTDTQYF.

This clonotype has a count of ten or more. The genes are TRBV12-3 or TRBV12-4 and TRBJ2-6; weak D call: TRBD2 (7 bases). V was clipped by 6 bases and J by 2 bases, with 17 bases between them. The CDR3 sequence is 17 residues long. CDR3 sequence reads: CASSPRGAVTGANVLTF. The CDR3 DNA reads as TGTGCCAGCAGCCCACGGGGGGCGGTGACTGGGGCCAACGTCCTGACTTTC.

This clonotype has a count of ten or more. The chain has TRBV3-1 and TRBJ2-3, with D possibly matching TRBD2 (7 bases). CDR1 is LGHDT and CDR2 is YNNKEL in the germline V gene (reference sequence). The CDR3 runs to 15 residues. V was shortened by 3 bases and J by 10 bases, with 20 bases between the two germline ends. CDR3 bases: TGTGCCAGCAGCCATTCCCGGGTGCGGGGGCGATCGCAGTATTTT. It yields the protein CASSHSRVRGRSQYF.

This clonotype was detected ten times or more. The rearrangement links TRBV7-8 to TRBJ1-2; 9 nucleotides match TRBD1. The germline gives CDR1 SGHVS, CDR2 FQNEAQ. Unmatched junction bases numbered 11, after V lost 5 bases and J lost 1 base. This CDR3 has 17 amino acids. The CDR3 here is CASSPRTGALSNYGYTF. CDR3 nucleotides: TGTGCCAGCAGCCCGAGGACAGGGGCCTTAAGTAACTATGGCTACACCTTC.

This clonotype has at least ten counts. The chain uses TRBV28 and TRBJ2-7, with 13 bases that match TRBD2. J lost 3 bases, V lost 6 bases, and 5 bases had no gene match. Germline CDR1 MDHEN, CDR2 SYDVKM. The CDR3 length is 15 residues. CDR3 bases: TGTGCCAGCAGGCCGACTAGCGGGGGGCACTACGAGCAGTACTTC. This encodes CASRPTSGGHYEQYF.

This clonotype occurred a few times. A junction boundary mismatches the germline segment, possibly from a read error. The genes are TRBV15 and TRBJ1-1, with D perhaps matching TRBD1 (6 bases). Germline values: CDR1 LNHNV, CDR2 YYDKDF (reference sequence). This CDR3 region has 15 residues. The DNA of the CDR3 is TGTGCCACCAGCAGGAAACAGGGACGGAACACTGAAGCTCTCTTT. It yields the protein CATSRKQGRNTEALF.

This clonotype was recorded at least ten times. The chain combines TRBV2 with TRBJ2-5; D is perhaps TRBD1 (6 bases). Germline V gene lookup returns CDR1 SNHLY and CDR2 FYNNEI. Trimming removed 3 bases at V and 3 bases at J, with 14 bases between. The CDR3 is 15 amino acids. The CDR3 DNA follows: TGTGCCAGCAGTGATCTTTGGGCAGGGGAAGAGACCCAGTACTTC. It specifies CASSDLWAGEETQYF. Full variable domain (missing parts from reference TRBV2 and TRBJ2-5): EPEVTQTPSHQVTQMGQEVILRCVPISNHLYFYWYRQILGQKVEFLVSFYNNEISEKSEIFDDQFSVERPDGSNFTLKIRSTKLEDSAMYFCASSDLWAGEETQYFGPGTRLLVL.

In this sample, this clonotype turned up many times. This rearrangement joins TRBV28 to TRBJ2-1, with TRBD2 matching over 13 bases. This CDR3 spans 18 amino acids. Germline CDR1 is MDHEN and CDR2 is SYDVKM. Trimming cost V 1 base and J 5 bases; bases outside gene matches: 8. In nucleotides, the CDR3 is TGTGCCAGCAGTTTATACGGGACTAGCGGGATGAAGAACAATGAGCAGTTCTTC. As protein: CASSLYGTSGMKNNEQFF.

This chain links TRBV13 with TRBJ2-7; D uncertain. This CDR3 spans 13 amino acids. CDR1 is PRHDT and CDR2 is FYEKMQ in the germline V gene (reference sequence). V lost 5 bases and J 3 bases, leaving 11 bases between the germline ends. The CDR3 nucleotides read TGTGCCAGCAGCCCAGTAGGTTACTACGAGCAGTACTTC. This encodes CASSPVGYYEQYF.

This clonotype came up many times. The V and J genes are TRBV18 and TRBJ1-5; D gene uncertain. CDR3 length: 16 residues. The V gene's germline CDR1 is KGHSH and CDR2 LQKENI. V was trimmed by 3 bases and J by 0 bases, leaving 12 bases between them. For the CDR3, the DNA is TGTGCCAGCTCACCGGAACTGGTGGGTAGCAATCAGCCCCAGCATTTT. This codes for CASSPELVGSNQPQHF.

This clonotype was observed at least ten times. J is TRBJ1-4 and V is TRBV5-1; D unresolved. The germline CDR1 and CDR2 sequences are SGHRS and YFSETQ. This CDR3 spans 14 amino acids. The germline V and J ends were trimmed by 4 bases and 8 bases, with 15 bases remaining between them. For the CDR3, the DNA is TGCGCCAGCAGCGGATCCGGACGTGGCGAAAAACTGTTTTTT. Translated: CASSGSGRGEKLFF.

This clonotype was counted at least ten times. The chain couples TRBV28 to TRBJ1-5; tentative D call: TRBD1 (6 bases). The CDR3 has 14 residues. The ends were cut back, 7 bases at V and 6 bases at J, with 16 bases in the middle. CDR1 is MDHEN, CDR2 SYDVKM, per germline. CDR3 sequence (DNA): TGTGCCAGCACTTGGGGGGGCGGTTTTCAGCCCCAGCATTTT. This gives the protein CASTWGGGFQPQHF.

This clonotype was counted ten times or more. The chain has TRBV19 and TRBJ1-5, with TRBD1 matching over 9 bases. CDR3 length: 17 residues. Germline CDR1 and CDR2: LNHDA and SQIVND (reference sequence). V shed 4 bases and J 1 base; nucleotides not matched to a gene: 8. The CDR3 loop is CASSTILQGASNQPQHF. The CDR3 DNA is TGTGCCAGTAGTACCATCCTACAGGGGGCCAGCAATCAGCCCCAGCATTTT.

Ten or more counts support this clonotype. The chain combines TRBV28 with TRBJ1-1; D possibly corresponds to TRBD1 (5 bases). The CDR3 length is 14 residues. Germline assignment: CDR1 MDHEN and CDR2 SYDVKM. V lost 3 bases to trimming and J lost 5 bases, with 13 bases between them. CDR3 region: CASSLARQSTEAFF. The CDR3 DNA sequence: TGTGCCAGCAGTTTGGCCAGACAGTCGACTGAAGCTTTCTTT.

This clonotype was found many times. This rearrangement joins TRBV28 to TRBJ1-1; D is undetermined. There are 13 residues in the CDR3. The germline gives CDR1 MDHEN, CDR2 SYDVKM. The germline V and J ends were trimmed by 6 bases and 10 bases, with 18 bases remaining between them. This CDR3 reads CASSQTLALAAFF. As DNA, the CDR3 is TGTGCCAGCAGCCAGACACTGGCTTTGGCAGCTTTCTTT.

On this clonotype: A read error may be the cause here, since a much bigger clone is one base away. CDR3 DNA sequence: TGTGCCAGCAGCTTGGGGGCTGAAGGGTTTCAATCCTACGAGCAGTGCTTC. This gives the protein CASSLGAEGFQSYEQCF. The gene calls are TRBV5-5 and TRBJ2-7; D gene unclear. This CDR3 has 17 residues. Looked up from germline, CDR1 is SGHKS and CDR2 is YYEKEE (reference sequence).

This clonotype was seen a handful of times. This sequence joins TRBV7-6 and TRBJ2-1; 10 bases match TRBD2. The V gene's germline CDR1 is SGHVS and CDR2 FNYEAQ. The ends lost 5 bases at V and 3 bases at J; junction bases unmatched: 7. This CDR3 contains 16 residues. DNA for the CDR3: TGTGCCAGCAGCCATAGAACTAGCGGGGACTACAATGAGCAGTTCTTC. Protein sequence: CASSHRTSGDYNEQFF.

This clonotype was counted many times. CDR3 sequence (DNA): TGTGCCAGCAGGATGACAGGGGGCCTTGGTGAAGCTTTCTTT. Amino acid sequence: CASRMTGGLGEAFF. The chain carries TRBV12-3 or TRBV12-4 and TRBJ1-1; 10 bases align to TRBD1. V trimming: 6 bases; J trimming: 7 bases; junction bases outside the gene matches: 8. This CDR3 comprises 14 residues.

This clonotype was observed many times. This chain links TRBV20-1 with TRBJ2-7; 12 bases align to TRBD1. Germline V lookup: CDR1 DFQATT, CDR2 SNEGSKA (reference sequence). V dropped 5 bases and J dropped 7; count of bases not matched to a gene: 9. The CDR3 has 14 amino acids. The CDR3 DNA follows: TGCAGTGCTCTCGGGACAGGGGGCTGGGGGGAGCAGTACTTC. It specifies CSALGTGGWGEQYF.

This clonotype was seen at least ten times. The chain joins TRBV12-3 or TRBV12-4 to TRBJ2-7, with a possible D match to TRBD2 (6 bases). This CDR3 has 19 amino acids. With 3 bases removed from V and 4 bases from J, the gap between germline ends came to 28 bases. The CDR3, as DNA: TGTGCCAGCAGTTTTACCCCCCGGACCCAGGGAGGAAAGCCATACGAGCAGTACTTC. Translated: CASSFTPRTQGGKPYEQYF.

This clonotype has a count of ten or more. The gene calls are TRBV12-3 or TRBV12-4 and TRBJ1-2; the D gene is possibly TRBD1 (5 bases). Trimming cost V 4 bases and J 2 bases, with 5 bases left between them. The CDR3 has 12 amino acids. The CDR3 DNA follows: TGTGCCAGCAGTTGGGGCAACTATGGCTACACCTTC. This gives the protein CASSWGNYGYTF.

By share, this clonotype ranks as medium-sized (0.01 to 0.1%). DNA of the CDR3: TGTGCCAGCAGTTACTCGGTGAGCGGGGTCGACAATGAGCAGTTCTTC. This codes for CASSYSVSGVDNEQFF. The chain joins TRBV6-2 or TRBV6-3 to TRBJ2-1; 7 bases match TRBD2. The CDR3 covers 16 residues. Unmatched junction bases numbered 7, after V lost 0 bases and J lost 5 bases. Germline loops: CDR1 MNHEY, CDR2 SVGEGT.

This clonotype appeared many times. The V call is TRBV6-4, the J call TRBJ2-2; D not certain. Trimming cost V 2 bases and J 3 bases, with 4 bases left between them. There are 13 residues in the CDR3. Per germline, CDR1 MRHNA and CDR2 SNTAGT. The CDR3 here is CASSDGYTGELFF. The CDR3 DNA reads TGTGCCAGCAGTGACGGTTACACCGGGGAGCTGTTTTTT.

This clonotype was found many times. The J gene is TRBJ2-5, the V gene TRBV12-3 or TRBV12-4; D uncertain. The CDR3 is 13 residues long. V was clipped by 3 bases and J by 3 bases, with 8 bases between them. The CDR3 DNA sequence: TGTGCCAGCAGTTTCCCGGCGAAAGAGACCCAGTACTTC. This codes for CASSFPAKETQYF.